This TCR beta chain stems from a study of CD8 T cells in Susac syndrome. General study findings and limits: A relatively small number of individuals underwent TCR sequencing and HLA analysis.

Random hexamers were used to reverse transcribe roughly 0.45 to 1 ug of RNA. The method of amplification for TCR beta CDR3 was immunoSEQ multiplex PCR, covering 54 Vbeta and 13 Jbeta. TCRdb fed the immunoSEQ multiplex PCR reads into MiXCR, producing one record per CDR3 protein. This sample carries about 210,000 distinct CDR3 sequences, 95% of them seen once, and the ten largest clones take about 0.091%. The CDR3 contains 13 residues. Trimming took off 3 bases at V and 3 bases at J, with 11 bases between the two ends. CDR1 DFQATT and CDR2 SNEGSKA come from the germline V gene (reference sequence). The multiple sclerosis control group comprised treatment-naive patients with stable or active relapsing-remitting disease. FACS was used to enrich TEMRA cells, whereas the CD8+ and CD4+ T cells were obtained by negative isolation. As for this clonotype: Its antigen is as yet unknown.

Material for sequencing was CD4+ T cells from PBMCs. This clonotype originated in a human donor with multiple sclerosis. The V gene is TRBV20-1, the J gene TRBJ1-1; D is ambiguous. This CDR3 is CSARFTDYTEAFF. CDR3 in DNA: TGCAGTGCTAGGTTTACGGACTACACTGAAGCTTTCTTT.